These 27 T cell receptor beta chains came from one sample sequenced in a study of quantifying T cell responses using KT2 cells. Study-level information: RNA was reverse transcribed with TCR alpha and beta constant-region primers.

The cDNA 3' end received a ligated oligonucleotide with a UMI. First-round PCR used about 4 cycles and beta primers RC1.1 and RC1.2 covering TRBC1 and TRBC2. From the UMI-ligation and nested PCR reads, TCRdb called clonotypes with MiXCR, one entry per CDR3 protein. The sample yields 39,000 or so distinct CDR3 sequences, approximately 17% seen once. Sequenced: PBMCs spiked with cells of the T cell clone KT2. These receptors were obtained from a human donor.

This clonotype was recorded many times. The chain links TRBV29-1 to TRBJ2-1; the D is unclear. The CDR3 runs 13 residues. From germline, CDR1 is SQVTM and CDR2 ANQGSEA. Trimming left V 7 bases short and J 5 bases short, with 15 bases between. The CDR3 spells CSGPGPFNNEQFF. The CDR3 DNA is TGCAGCGGTCCCGGGCCTTTTAACAATGAGCAGTTCTTC.

A note on this clonotype: A junction boundary mismatches the germline segment, possibly from a read error. V is TRBV12-3 or TRBV12-4 and J is TRBJ2-7; 10 bases fit TRBD2. CDR3 length: 19 amino acids. The CDR3 spells CASSFRGLAGATSSYEKYF. CDR3 sequence (DNA): TGTGCCAGCAGTTTTCGAGGGCTAGCGGGAGCTACCAGCTCCTACGAGAAGTACTTC.

In regard to this clonotype: A clone one base away is much larger, so this may be a read error. The J gene is TRBJ2-3, the V gene TRBV11-2, with D perhaps TRBD2 (7 bases). The CDR3 sequence is 16 residues long. Germline CDR1 SGHAT, CDR2 FQNNGV. The V and J ends lost 7 bases and 2 bases respectively, with 19 bases between them. In DNA form, the CDR3 reads TGTGCCAGCAACTCCCGAGCGGGGACAATCACAGATACGCAGTATTTT. This codes for CASNSRAGTITDTQYF.

This clonotype was counted at least ten times. This chain connects TRBV12-3 or TRBV12-4 to TRBJ2-7, with TRBD2 identical over 12 bases. J gave up 1 base and V 5 bases, and 6 bases lay outside the gene matches. This CDR3 has 16 amino acids. This chain's CDR3 is CASSPGLAGRSYEQYF. CDR3 nucleotides: TGTGCCAGCAGTCCCGGACTAGCGGGGAGATCCTACGAGCAGTACTTC.

This chain joins TRBV3-1 and TRBJ2-7; TRBD2 matches 7 bases. Germline values: CDR1 LGHDT, CDR2 YNNKEL (reference sequence). The CDR3 covers 13 residues. Trimming at V came to 6 bases and at J to 4 bases, leaving 6 bases not matched to a gene. This chain's CDR3 is CASRPGLSYEQYF. Here the CDR3 DNA reads TGTGCCAGCAGACCGGGACTATCTTACGAGCAGTACTTC.

The chain uses TRBV7-8 and TRBJ2-6; D is unresolved. The CDR3 totals 15 residues. Germline assignment: CDR1 SGHVS and CDR2 FQNEAQ. V was pared by 5 bases and J by 1 base, with 9 bases between. In DNA, the CDR3 is TGTGCCAGCAGCAACGGTCTGTCTGGGGCCAACGTCCTGACTTTC. Translation gives CASSNGLSGANVLTF.

This clonotype was seen just once. The rearrangement links TRBV12-3 or TRBV12-4 to TRBJ1-6; possible D gene TRBD1, 5 bases. The CDR3 has 14 residues. The V end was cut by 0 bases, the J end by 7 bases, with 7 bases between. This chain's CDR3 is CASSLAGRNSPLHF. CDR3 in DNA: TGTGCCAGCAGTTTAGCGGGACGCAATTCACCCCTCCACTTT.

This chain uses TRBV5-1 with TRBJ2-7; 12 bases agree with TRBD1. CDR3 length: 15 amino acids. The V gene end was trimmed by 5 bases and the J gene end by 7 bases; junction bases not matched to a gene: 10. Looked up from germline, CDR1 is SGHRS and CDR2 is YFSETQ. CDR3: CASRPGQGAPREQYF. The CDR3 DNA reads TGCGCCAGCAGGCCGGGACAGGGGGCGCCTCGGGAGCAGTACTTC. Filled out from reference TRBV5-1 and TRBJ2-7, the complete variable domain reads KAGVTQTPRYLIKTRGQQVTLSCSPISGHRSVSWYQQTPGQGLQFLFEYFSETQRNKGNFPGRFSGRQFSNSRSEMNVSTLELGDSALYLCASRPGQGAPREQYFGPGTRLTVT.

The chain recombines TRBV20-1 with TRBJ1-2; D is unclear. Germline loops: CDR1 DFQATT, CDR2 SNEGSKA (reference sequence). Trimming cost V 5 bases and J 3 bases, with 10 bases left between them. CDR3 length: 12 amino acids. The CDR3 DNA reads TGCAGTGCTGTATCCGGGGACTATGGCTACACCTTC. Translation gives CSAVSGDYGYTF.

The chain employs TRBV7-9 and TRBJ1-4; 7 nucleotides match TRBD1. CDR3 length: 16 residues. CDR1 SEHNR and CDR2 FQNEAQ come from the germline V gene (reference sequence). Trimming took 3 bases from V and 4 from J; bases not matched to a gene: 8. The CDR3 nucleotides are TGTGCCAGCAGCTTCGACAGGGTTTTTGGTAATGAAAAACTGTTTTTT. Encoded protein: CASSFDRVFGNEKLFF.

This clonotype was counted a few times. The rearrangement links TRBV20-1 to TRBJ2-7; 7 bases map to TRBD1. V shed 7 bases, J shed 2 bases, and the junction held 5 bases outside the gene matches. Germline V gives CDR1 DFQATT, CDR2 SNEGSKA (reference sequence). CDR3 length: 12 amino acids. DNA of the CDR3: TGCAGTGTACAGGGGAATACCTACGAGCAGTACTTC. It is translated as CSVQGNTYEQYF.

This clonotype was observed a handful of times. The J gene is TRBJ2-7, the V gene TRBV6-5; 10 bases align to TRBD1. CDR3 length equals 14 residues. The junction had 3 bases not matched to a gene; V was cut back by 0 bases and J by 7 bases. CDR1 is MNHEY, CDR2 SVGAGI, per germline. CDR3 region: CASSYSTGGYEQYF. The CDR3 bases are TGTGCCAGCAGTTACTCGACAGGGGGCTATGAGCAGTACTTC.

Details on this clonotype: Relative to the germline gene, one junction end is altered; a read error may explain this. This rearrangement joins TRBV27 to TRBJ2-2; perhaps TRBD1 as D (6 bases). Germline V gene sequence: CDR1 MNHEY, CDR2 SMNVEV (reference sequence). The CDR3 contains 14 residues. In DNA, the CDR3 is TGTGCCAGCAGTTTCACAGGGAACCCCGGGGAGCTGTTTTTT. Translated: CASSFTGNPGELFF.

The chain combines TRBV11-2 with TRBJ2-2; 11 bases match TRBD2. CDR3 length: 16 residues. Germline V gene sequence: CDR1 SGHAT, CDR2 FQNNGV. J lost 4 bases, V lost 5 bases, and 6 bases had no gene match. CDR3 DNA sequence: TGTGCCAGCAGCCTCATAGCGGGAGGGGCCACCGGGGAGCTGTTTTTT. It codes for CASSLIAGGATGELFF.

This sequence joins TRBV11-3 and TRBJ2-3; D is perhaps TRBD2 (6 bases). Germline V lookup: CDR1 SGHNT, CDR2 YENEEA. The ends were cut back, 1 base at V and 0 bases at J, with 11 bases in the middle. The CDR3 is made up of 16 amino acids. CDR3 loop: CASSLARGISTDTQYF. DNA for the CDR3: TGTGCCAGCAGCTTAGCTCGGGGGATAAGCACAGATACGCAGTATTTT. The variable domain in full, completed from reference TRBV11-3 and TRBJ2-3, reads EAGVVQSPRYKIIEKKQPVAFWCNPISGHNTLYWYLQNLGQGPELLIRYENEEAVDDSQLPKDRFSAERLKGVDSTLKIQPAELGDSAVYLCASSLARGISTDTQYFGPGTRLTVL.

This chain links TRBV20-1 with TRBJ2-3; 8 nucleotides line up with TRBD2. This CDR3 is 13 amino acids long. Losses at the gene ends were 3 bases for V and 4 bases for J; bases not matched to a gene: 3. CDR1 is DFQATT and CDR2 is SNEGSKA in the germline V gene (reference sequence). This CDR3 reads CSARPAGADTQYF. The DNA for the CDR3 is TGCAGTGCTAGGCCAGCGGGGGCAGATACGCAGTATTTT.

The J gene is TRBJ2-4, the V gene TRBV10-3; TRBD1 aligns across 9 bases. Germline loops: CDR1 ENHRY, CDR2 SYGVKD. The CDR3 runs 17 residues. J lost 2 bases, V lost 2 bases, and 7 bases had no gene match. Here the CDR3 DNA reads TGTGCCATCAGTGAGCCGAGGACAGGGGTGACCAAAAACATTCAGTACTTC. It is translated as CAISEPRTGVTKNIQYF.

This clonotype was observed at least ten times. CDR3 sequence (DNA): TGTGCCAGCAGCTTAGTTAGCGGGAGTGAGAATGAGCAGTTCTTC. Its translation is CASSLVSGSENEQFF. This chain joins TRBV7-2 and TRBJ2-1; TRBD2 agrees at 9 bases. Germline V gene sequence: CDR1 SGHTA, CDR2 FQGNSA. Unmatched junction bases numbered 5, after V lost 1 base and J lost 7 bases. The CDR3 loop spans 15 amino acids.

The chain has TRBV4-2 and TRBJ1-2; 9 bases map to TRBD1. Germline CDR1 and CDR2: LGHNA and YNFKEQ. The CDR3 runs 18 residues. J gave up 0 bases and V 5 bases, and 13 bases lay outside the gene matches. Here the CDR3 reads CASSAPSGQGSSNYGYTF. The CDR3 nucleotides read TGTGCCAGCAGCGCTCCCTCGGGACAGGGATCTTCTAACTATGGCTACACCTTC.

This clonotype was observed a handful of times. The chain couples TRBV7-8 to TRBJ2-7; a possible D gene is TRBD1 (5 bases). CDR3 length equals 13 residues. V lost 3 bases to trimming and J lost 6 bases, with 12 bases between them. Germline CDR1 and CDR2: SGHVS and FQNEAQ. The DNA of the CDR3 is TGTGCCAGCAGCTTGGTTGGGGCTTCCGAGCAGTACTTC. This encodes CASSLVGASEQYF.

This clonotype was seen many times. The chain combines TRBV6-2 or TRBV6-3 with TRBJ2-5; tentatively, D is TRBD1 or TRBD2 (6 bases each). This CDR3 comprises 14 residues. Per germline, CDR1 MNHEY and CDR2 SVGEGT. Between the trimmed V and J ends, which lost 6 bases and 5 bases, there was a span of 16 bases. The CDR3 sequence: CASRDGGGPETQYF. DNA for the CDR3: TGTGCCAGCAGGGACGGAGGGGGACCTGAGACCCAGTACTTC.

This clonotype was observed at least ten times. The chain joins TRBV20-1 to TRBJ2-4; 8 nucleotides agree with TRBD2. CDR1 and CDR2 (germline): DFQATT, SNEGSKA (reference sequence). This CDR3 comprises 16 residues. The J segment lost 7 bases and the V segment lost 3 bases, leaving 14 bases of the junction unmatched. Written as DNA, the CDR3 is TGCAGTGCTAGGGGCGTCAGCGGGAGAGGGTGGAACATTCAGTACTTC. This gives the protein CSARGVSGRGWNIQYF.

Ten or more counts support this clonotype. The rearrangement links TRBV12-3 or TRBV12-4 to TRBJ1-5; 7 nucleotides agree with TRBD1. J gave up 8 bases and V 6 bases, and 10 bases lay outside the gene matches. This CDR3 is built from 14 residues. CDR3 sequence reads: CASSPTGVGEPQHF. The CDR3 bases are TGTGCCAGCAGCCCCACAGGGGTCGGCGAGCCCCAGCATTTT.

The table lists this clonotype with many counts. The chain uses TRBV12-3 or TRBV12-4 and TRBJ2-2; D not resolved. V was clipped by 8 bases and J by 3 bases, with 10 bases between them. This CDR3 is built from 13 residues. CDR3 in amino acids: CASGRVHTGELFF. CDR3 sequence (DNA): TGTGCCAGCGGACGGGTTCACACCGGGGAGCTGTTTTTT.

The table lists this clonotype with a few counts. The chain uses TRBV11-3 and TRBJ2-1, with 13 bases fitting TRBD2. The V segment lost 5 bases and the J segment 4 bases; nucleotides outside the gene matches: 17. The germline CDR1 and CDR2 sequences are SGHNT and YENEEA. The CDR3 totals 20 residues. The CDR3 DNA is TGTGCCAGCAGCCCTTTAGGGGTACTAGCGGGAGGGCCCAGTTACAATGAGCAGTTCTTC. Translation: CASSPLGVLAGGPSYNEQFF.

V gene TRBV25-1 combines with J gene TRBJ2-1; 8 bases fit TRBD1. Germline V CDR1 and CDR2: MGHDK, SYGVNS. This CDR3 has 13 residues. V lost 8 bases, J lost 9 bases, and 9 bases stayed unmatched. CDR3 region: CASGHRGTTEQFF. The DNA of the CDR3 is TGTGCCAGCGGCCACAGGGGGACAACTGAGCAGTTCTTC.

This clonotype was seen a few times. The chain employs TRBV7-2 and TRBJ2-3; 8 bases are a match to TRBD2. Germline loops: CDR1 SGHTA, CDR2 FQGNSA. The CDR3 contains 20 residues. J lost 1 base, V lost 0 bases, and 15 bases had no gene match. The CDR3 spells CASSLASPAGVGYGTDTQYF. The CDR3, as DNA: TGTGCCAGCAGCTTAGCCTCCCCAGCGGGAGTGGGATATGGCACAGATACGCAGTATTTT.